This T cell receptor (beta chain) was recovered during a study of Graves' ophthalmopathy and Graves' hyperthyroidism. Study as a whole: Investigators collected peripheral blood at initial diagnosis, before any treatment was given.

The CDR3 totals 14 residues. Germline-derived CDR1 and CDR2 are SGHTA and FQGNSA. With 8 bases removed from V and 2 bases from J, the gap between germline ends came to 15 bases. Diagnosis was based on clinical symptoms, serum thyroxine, TRAb, thyroid ultrasound and orbital computed tomography. Amplified material comprised TCR beta CDR3 regions derived from RNA transcripts. First-round RT-PCR used HTBI primers; second-round multiplex PCR followed. Each CDR3 protein is one row after TCRdb ran MiXCR on the multiplex PCR reads. This sample has some 750,000 distinct CDR3 sequences, with roughly two fifths found just once. This clonotype was detected ten times or more.

The sample consisted of peripheral blood. The clonotype was recovered from an adult man with Graves' ophthalmopathy. This sequence joins TRBV7-2 and TRBJ1-2, with a weak D call TRBD1 (5 bases). Here the CDR3 DNA reads TGTGCCAGCTCACACAGGACGGGAAACTATGGCTACACCTTC. Its translation is CASSHRTGNYGYTF.